The source of this T cell receptor (beta chain) is a study of CD4 and CD8 cells across lung adenocarcinoma regions. The germline V gene has CDR1 SGDLS and CDR2 YYNGEE. The CDR3 is 13 amino acids. Trimming pared 3 bases from V and 4 bases from J, leaving 10 bases between. MiXCR, applied by TCRdb to the PCR reads, yields one record per CDR3 protein. The top ten hold over 35% of the sample, which has approximately 25,000 distinct CDR3 sequences, 53% seen once. This TCR came from a male donor with lung adenocarcinoma. The CD4 and CD8 labels of this study may be unreliable. The sample taken for sequencing was CD8+ T cells from the center of a lung tumor. This chain links TRBV9 with TRBJ2-5; D uncertain. The chain's CDR3 is CASSESPPETQYF. In DNA, the CDR3 is TGTGCCAGCAGCGAGTCCCCCCCAGAGACCCAGTACTTC.